The sequence of this T cell receptor beta chain was determined in a study of response to subunit inactivated influenza vaccine. The CDR3 totals 17 residues. V shed 3 bases and J shed 1 base, with 16 bases lying between them. TCRdb reprocessed the RT-PCR reads via MiXCR and lists one record per CDR3 protein. The sample consists of hundreds of thousands of distinct CDR3 sequences, about 10% of them appearing once. This clonotype came up a few times. These data were also reused for a study on T cells expressing NK-cell markers. This second study says: UMIs accompanied the 5'RACE template switching by which TCR beta cDNA was made. Sequencing covered eight donors, seven HCMV-seropositive and one seronegative.

The sample here was PBMCs from blood, taken on the day of vaccination. The genes are TRBV12-3 or TRBV12-4 and TRBJ2-1, with D perhaps matching TRBD2 (6 bases). The source of this sequence is a man in his fifties or sixties who received an inactivated influenza vaccine. The CDR3 sequence is CASSFSPGRGSYNEQFF. In nucleotides, the CDR3 is TGTGCCAGCAGTTTCTCCCCTGGGCGGGGATCCTACAATGAGCAGTTCTTC.